The 10 T cell receptor beta chains listed next were all sequenced from one sample in a study of glioma-infiltrating T cells after dendritic cell vaccination. Sequencing used immunoSEQ multiplex PCR; TCRdb keeps in-frame clones, though not all of them. Among fewer than 85,000 clones, around 90% were seen once, and the ten largest hold 3% to 4%. The input for sequencing was blood, taken before dendritic cell vaccination. The receptor set was obtained from a human donor with glioblastoma.

In this sample, this clone turned up once. The chain has TRBV6-5 and TRBJ1-1, with a weak D call TRBD1 (5 bases). Trimming pared 6 bases from V and 4 bases from J, leaving 15 bases between. CDR3 size: 14 residues. Germline CDR1 and CDR2: MNHEY and SVGAGI. The CDR3 nucleotides read TGTGCCAGCAGGTTACAGGAGGGCCGCACTGAAGCTTTCTTT. Translating gives CASRLQEGRTEAFF.

V is TRBV18 and J is TRBJ1-5, with D possibly TRBD1 on 6 matching bases. Germline lookup yields CDR1 KGHSH and CDR2 LQKENI. The V end was cut by 3 bases, the J end by 4 bases, with 13 bases between. The CDR3 is 15 residues long. As DNA, the CDR3 is TGTGCCAGCTCACCCTCCAGGGGAGTAAATCAGCCCCAGCATTTT. Its translation: CASSPSRGVNQPQHF.

This sequence joins TRBV9 and TRBJ2-3, with 7 bases matching TRBD2. Germline loops: CDR1 SGDLS, CDR2 YYNGEE. This CDR3 has 15 residues. V shed 0 bases, J shed 4 bases, and the junction held 5 bases outside the gene matches. The CDR3 is CASSVGGGSADTQYF. The CDR3 DNA reads as TGTGCCAGCAGCGTAGGGGGGGGTAGCGCAGATACGCAGTATTTT.

This clone was picked up one time. V gene TRBV4-1 combines with J gene TRBJ2-2; 7 nucleotides agree with TRBD2. V was pared by 5 bases and J by 5 bases, with 8 bases of the junction left unmatched. This CDR3 has 15 residues. Germline lookup yields CDR1 MGHRA and CDR2 YSYEKL. Here the CDR3 reads CASSTSGAGTGELFF. For the CDR3, the DNA is TGCGCCAGCAGCACGAGCGGGGCTGGGACCGGGGAGCTGTTTTTT.

V is TRBV10-3 and J is TRBJ2-7; tentative D call: TRBD2 (6 bases). The CDR3 length is 16 residues. The germline gives CDR1 ENHRY, CDR2 SYGVKD. Trimming pared 6 bases from V and 3 bases from J, leaving 21 bases between. This CDR3 reads CAISPSILRGDYEQYF. CDR3 DNA sequence: TGTGCCATCAGCCCCTCTATCTTGCGGGGAGACTACGAGCAGTACTTC.

The V gene is TRBV5-1, the J gene TRBJ2-7, with TRBD2 identical over 7 bases. In germline, CDR1 is SGHRS, CDR2 YFSETQ. The CDR3 runs 17 residues. V lost 2 bases to trimming and J lost 5 bases; unmatched junction nucleotides: 16. Here the CDR3 DNA reads TGCGCCAGCAGCTTTGGGGCGGGGGTGCCCGGGAGTGACGAGCAGTACTTC. Translation: CASSFGAGVPGSDEQYF.

This clone was seen a handful of times. The chain is built from TRBV5-1 and TRBJ2-1; 10 positions agree with TRBD2. Germline loops: CDR1 SGHRS, CDR2 YFSETQ. This CDR3 region has 16 residues. Germline trimming cut 2 bases from V and 3 bases from J; bases unmatched to any gene: 5. Here the CDR3 DNA reads TGCGCCAGCAGCTTCACTAGCGGGGACGACTACAATGAGCAGTTCTTC. Protein: CASSFTSGDDYNEQFF.

This clone occurred once. J is TRBJ2-3 and V is TRBV6-5, with TRBD1 matching over 8 bases. In germline, CDR1 is MNHEY, CDR2 SVGAGI. Trimming removed 0 bases from V and 4 bases from J; junction bases left unmatched: 6. The CDR3 sequence is 16 residues long. CDR3 loop: CASSYSLGQGADTQYF. The CDR3 bases are TGTGCCAGCAGTTACTCCCTTGGACAGGGCGCAGATACGCAGTATTTT.

The chain carries TRBV19 and TRBJ2-5; TRBD2 might be the D (6 bases). V lost 6 bases, J lost 2 bases, and 13 bases lay in between. CDR1 LNHDA and CDR2 SQIVND come from the germline V gene (reference sequence). CDR3 length equals 14 residues. CDR3 in amino acids: CASSHAGSQETQYF. The CDR3, as DNA: TGTGCCAGTAGCCACGCGGGGAGTCAAGAGACCCAGTACTTC.

The chain joins TRBV11-3 to TRBJ1-1, with D possibly being TRBD1 (6 bases). V lost 5 bases and J 6 bases, leaving 19 bases between the germline ends. The CDR3 totals 15 residues. CDR1 and CDR2 (germline): SGHNT, YENEEA. The CDR3 is CASSRVGQIPAEAFF. As DNA, the CDR3 is TGTGCCAGCAGCCGCGTCGGACAGATCCCCGCTGAAGCTTTCTTT.